The 28 T cell receptor beta chains below were found in one sample sequenced in a study of response to subunit inactivated influenza vaccine. TCRdb independently ran MiXCR on the RT-PCR reads; one entry per CDR3 protein. In the table there are hundreds of thousands of distinct CDR3 sequences, 15% to 19% of which are singletons. Source: PBMCs from blood, taken roughly 13 days after vaccination. Receptors were obtained from a man between 45 and 60 years old who received an inactivated influenza vaccine.

The chain carries TRBV12-3 or TRBV12-4 and TRBJ2-5; maybe TRBD1 (6 bases). Trimming took 0 bases from V and 12 from J, leaving 14 bases between them. This CDR3 is 13 amino acids long. The CDR3 bases are TGTGCCAGCAGTTTAGCGCTCTTTTCAGGGGAGTACTTC. It encodes CASSLALFSGEYF.

The J gene is TRBJ2-7, the V gene TRBV10-3; tentatively, D is TRBD1 (6 bases). V was trimmed by 3 bases and J by 11 bases, leaving 17 bases between them. This CDR3 region has 13 residues. Germline CDR1 reads ENHRY; CDR2 reads SYGVKD. CDR3 sequence: CAISDLLGEGEYF. The CDR3 coding sequence is TGTGCCATCAGTGACCTTTTGGGAGAGGGGGAGTACTTC.

The gene calls are TRBV18 and TRBJ2-7; possible D gene TRBD2, 5 bases. V lost 0 bases and J 0 bases, leaving 12 bases between the germline ends. CDR3 length: 16 residues. CDR1 KGHSH and CDR2 LQKENI come from the germline V gene. The CDR3 DNA reads as TGTGCCAGCTCACCACCCGGACTTCCGAGCTCCTACGAGCAGTACTTC. Its translation: CASSPPGLPSSYEQYF.

CDR3 in DNA: TGTGCCAGCAGCCCTGGGGCAGCGGTTGCTGAAGCTTTCTTT. Amino acids: CASSPGAAVAEAFF. This chain links TRBV6-1 with TRBJ1-1, with D possibly being TRBD1 (5 bases). V was clipped by 6 bases and J by 6 bases, with 17 bases between them. CDR3 length: 14 residues. Germline-derived CDR1 and CDR2 are MNHNS and SASEGT.

This clonotype was observed a few times. The chain has TRBV10-3 and TRBJ1-2; 7 bases agree with TRBD1. This CDR3 comprises 16 residues. Trimming cost V 3 bases and J 7 bases; bases outside gene matches: 14. CDR1 ENHRY and CDR2 SYGVKD come from the germline V gene. CDR3: CAISDPAIGGGGGYTF. The CDR3 coding sequence is TGTGCCATCAGTGACCCGGCTATAGGGGGCGGAGGTGGCTACACCTTC.

The V gene is TRBV4-3, the J gene TRBJ2-4; the match to TRBD1 covers 8 bases. Germline CDR1 and CDR2: LGHNA and YSLEER. The junction had 5 bases not matched to a gene; V was cut back by 2 bases and J by 8 bases. CDR3 size: 14 residues. CDR3 protein: CASSQSRGLYIQYF. CDR3 nucleotide sequence: TGCGCCAGCAGCCAATCCAGGGGGCTATACATTCAGTACTTC.

This clonotype has just a few counts. The chain is built from TRBV6-2 or TRBV6-3 and TRBJ2-5; D might be TRBD1 (6 bases). The germline V gene encodes CDR1 MNHEY and CDR2 SVGEGT. The CDR3 runs to 13 residues. V shed 5 bases and J shed 4 bases, with 11 bases lying between them. DNA for the CDR3: TGTGCCAGCAGTAATACAGGGACAGAGACCCAGTACTTC. Its protein is CASSNTGTETQYF.

This clonotype has only a few counts. The chain joins TRBV11-2 to TRBJ2-5; D is unresolved. The germline CDR1 and CDR2 sequences are SGHAT and FQNNGV. V gave up 5 bases and J gave up 1 base, with 11 bases separating them. The CDR3 contains 14 residues. Here the CDR3 DNA reads TGTGCCAGCAGCCCTGCCGGGCTCCAAGAGACCCAGTACTTC. Its translation: CASSPAGLQETQYF.

For the CDR3, the DNA is TGCAGCGTTGAAAGGACTAGCGGAGGGGGTGATACGCAGTATTTT. It specifies CSVERTSGGGDTQYF. V is TRBV29-1 and J is TRBJ2-3; 10 nucleotides align to TRBD2. Trimming took 2 bases from V and 6 from J; bases not matched to a gene: 8. Germline-derived CDR1 and CDR2 are SQVTM and ANQGSEA. The CDR3 consists of 15 residues.

The V call is TRBV12-3 or TRBV12-4, the J call TRBJ1-1; unclear D gene. Trimming shortened V by 7 bases and J by 4 bases, and 16 bases separated the two germline ends. This CDR3 is 14 amino acids long. In DNA form, the CDR3 reads TGTGCCAGCACCCCAAGGGCGCGGGGCACTGAAGCTTTCTTT. This encodes CASTPRARGTEAFF.

The J gene is TRBJ2-7, the V gene TRBV7-9; TRBD2 aligns across 10 bases. The assigned J gene may be wrong: the sequence end matches TRBJ2-1 better. Germline values: CDR1 SEHNR, CDR2 FQNEAQ (reference sequence). The CDR3 length is 16 residues. The CDR3 DNA is TGTGCCAGCAGCTCACCCCCGGGACTAGCGTTCTACGAGCAGTTCTTC. It codes for CASSSPPGLAFYEQFF.

The chain uses TRBV4-3 and TRBJ2-4, with D perhaps matching TRBD1 or TRBD2 (5 bases each). Germline-derived CDR1 and CDR2 are LGHNA and YSLEER. V lost 4 bases and J 0 bases, leaving 13 bases between the germline ends. CDR3 size: 16 residues. CDR3 nucleotide sequence: TGCGCCAGCAGCCCCGGGGCAGAACTAGCCAAAAACATTCAGTACTTC. This sequence encodes CASSPGAELAKNIQYF.

The chain joins TRBV7-2 to TRBJ2-2, with 10 bases identical to TRBD2. This CDR3 has 16 amino acids. CDR1 and CDR2 from the germline V gene are SGHTA and FQGNSA. J lost 6 bases, V lost 2 bases, and 6 bases had no gene match. DNA of the CDR3: TGTGCCAGCAGCTTACGTCTAGCGGGGGTCTCCGGGGAGCTGTTTTTT. Its translation is CASSLRLAGVSGELFF.

This clonotype was recorded a few times. The chain couples TRBV25-1 to TRBJ1-1, with D unresolved. Trimming left V 5 bases short and J 10 bases short, with 17 bases between. The germline V gene has CDR1 MGHDK and CDR2 SYGVNS. CDR3 size: 13 residues. Written as DNA, the CDR3 is TGTGCCAGCAGTAACCCCGGGATCCCCAGAGCTTTCTTT. Its translation is CASSNPGIPRAFF.

This clonotype has a handful of counts. The V gene is TRBV12-3 or TRBV12-4, the J gene TRBJ2-1, with D possibly being TRBD1 or TRBD2 (5 bases each). This CDR3 contains 18 residues. V was clipped by 5 bases and J by 6 bases, with 26 bases between them. CDR3 amino acids: CASSGRQMIIVGTNEQFF. For the CDR3, the DNA is TGTGCCAGCAGTGGAAGACAAATGATAATAGTGGGGACCAATGAGCAGTTCTTC.

The table lists this clonotype with a few counts. The CDR3, as DNA: TGCAGTGCTAGATTTCCCGCCTCCCCGTACTTC. Amino acid sequence: CSARFPASPYF. V usage is TRBV20-1 and J usage is TRBJ2-7; no firm D call. CDR1 DFQATT and CDR2 SNEGSKA come from the germline V gene (reference sequence). Trimming shortened V by 2 bases and J by 12 bases, and 14 bases separated the two germline ends. The CDR3 contains 11 residues.

This clonotype was counted many times. V and J are TRBV18 and TRBJ2-7; no clear D. V lost 6 bases and J lost 2, with 8 bases in between. The CDR3 length is 12 residues. Germline V gives CDR1 KGHSH, CDR2 LQKENI. Here the CDR3 reads CASSSRTYEQYF. The CDR3 DNA is TGTGCCAGCTCCTCGCGAACCTACGAGCAGTACTTC.

This clonotype was observed a handful of times. The chain uses TRBV5-1 and TRBJ2-5; 7 bases fit TRBD1. Germline V gene sequence: CDR1 SGHRS, CDR2 YFSETQ. This CDR3 has 16 residues. J lost 7 bases, V lost 6 bases, and 18 bases had no gene match. In DNA, the CDR3 is TGCGCCAGCAACAAAGGGGGCTACGACGTCCAGAGGACCCAGTACTTC. Residues: CASNKGGYDVQRTQYF.

This clonotype was seen only a few times. The chain uses TRBV6-2 or TRBV6-3 and TRBJ2-3, with a possible D match to TRBD2 (5 bases). Trimming left V 2 bases short and J 6 bases short, with 6 bases between. The length of the CDR3 is 12 residues. Germline loops: CDR1 MNHEY, CDR2 SVGEGT. CDR3 amino acids: CASSYGEDTQYF. The CDR3 DNA follows: TGTGCCAGCAGTTACGGGGAGGATACGCAGTATTTT.

At least ten counts were recorded for this clonotype. The chain recombines TRBV5-1 with TRBJ2-7; D is ambiguous. CDR3 length equals 15 residues. Trimming removed 2 bases from V and 0 bases from J, with 12 bases in between. Germline V lookup: CDR1 SGHRS, CDR2 YFSETQ. The DNA for the CDR3 is TGCGCCAGCAGCTTCAGCGACGGCGTCTCCTACGAGCAGTACTTC. It encodes CASSFSDGVSYEQYF.

The table lists this clonotype with a few counts. The rearrangement joins TRBV10-3 to TRBJ2-3, with TRBD1 matching 8 bases. This CDR3 region has 16 residues. Germline V gene lookup returns CDR1 ENHRY and CDR2 SYGVKD. Trimming took 3 bases from V and 4 from J; bases not matched to a gene: 9. CDR3 nucleotides: TGTGCCATCAGTGATCCTCGATCGACAGGGGCAGATACGCAGTATTTT. Protein: CAISDPRSTGADTQYF.

This clonotype has just a few counts. The gene calls are TRBV2 and TRBJ2-7; D is tentatively TRBD1 or TRBD2 (5 bases each). V lost 6 bases to trimming and J lost 5 bases, with 23 bases between them. The CDR3 length is 16 residues. Germline CDR1 and CDR2: SNHLY and FYNNEI. For the CDR3, the DNA is TGTGCCAGCAGCTATGTGACAGTCGGGACCGTGGACGAGCAGTACTTC. This sequence encodes CASSYVTVGTVDEQYF.

This clonotype was recorded at least ten times. The genes are TRBV6-5 and TRBJ1-1; perhaps TRBD1 as D (5 bases). V lost 0 bases, J lost 5 bases, and 7 bases lay in between. The length of the CDR3 is 13 residues. The V gene's germline CDR1 is MNHEY and CDR2 SVGAGI. The chain's CDR3 is CASSYSGVTEAFF. The CDR3 nucleotides read TGTGCCAGCAGTTACTCAGGGGTGACTGAAGCTTTCTTT.

This rearrangement joins TRBV7-2 to TRBJ2-3; D unclear. The CDR3 is made up of 13 amino acids. Trimming took off 5 bases at V and 6 bases at J, with 12 bases between the two ends. CDR1 and CDR2 from the germline V gene are SGHTA and FQGNSA. CDR3 coding DNA: TGTGCCAGCAGCCACAACAAGAGGGATACGCAGTATTTT. Its translation is CASSHNKRDTQYF.

This clonotype has a handful of counts. The V gene is TRBV4-2, the J gene TRBJ2-7; no clear D. The length of the CDR3 is 13 residues. Trimming stripped 1 base from V and 6 bases from J, with 10 bases between. Germline lookup yields CDR1 LGHNA and CDR2 YNFKEQ. CDR3 residues: CASSQGPGFEQYF. DNA for the CDR3: TGTGCCAGCAGCCAAGGCCCGGGCTTCGAGCAGTACTTC.

The sample holds a few counts of this clonotype. This chain connects TRBV6-5 to TRBJ1-1, with D uncertain. The ends were cut back, 1 base at V and 0 bases at J, with 12 bases in the middle. The CDR3 length is 16 residues. The germline gives CDR1 MNHEY, CDR2 SVGAGI. The CDR3 loop is CASSYYGRHMNTEAFF. The CDR3 coding sequence is TGTGCCAGCAGTTACTATGGTCGGCATATGAACACTGAAGCTTTCTTT.

This chain connects TRBV2 to TRBJ2-5; a possible D gene is TRBD2 (5 bases). The length of the CDR3 is 13 residues. From germline, CDR1 is SNHLY and CDR2 FYNNEI. Between the trimmed V and J ends, which lost 7 bases and 5 bases, there was a span of 14 bases. Written as DNA, the CDR3 is TGTGCCAGCACAGACCGAGGGCGTGAGACCCAGTACTTC. Its translation is CASTDRGRETQYF.

A few counts support this clonotype. V usage is TRBV6-5 and J usage is TRBJ2-3; D remains unclear. Germline loops: CDR1 MNHEY, CDR2 SVGAGI. Trimming cost V 2 bases and J 8 bases, with 11 bases left between them. This CDR3 comprises 13 residues. The CDR3 spells CASSYEAGFTQYF. Here the CDR3 DNA reads TGTGCCAGCAGTTACGAGGCTGGGTTTACGCAGTATTTT.